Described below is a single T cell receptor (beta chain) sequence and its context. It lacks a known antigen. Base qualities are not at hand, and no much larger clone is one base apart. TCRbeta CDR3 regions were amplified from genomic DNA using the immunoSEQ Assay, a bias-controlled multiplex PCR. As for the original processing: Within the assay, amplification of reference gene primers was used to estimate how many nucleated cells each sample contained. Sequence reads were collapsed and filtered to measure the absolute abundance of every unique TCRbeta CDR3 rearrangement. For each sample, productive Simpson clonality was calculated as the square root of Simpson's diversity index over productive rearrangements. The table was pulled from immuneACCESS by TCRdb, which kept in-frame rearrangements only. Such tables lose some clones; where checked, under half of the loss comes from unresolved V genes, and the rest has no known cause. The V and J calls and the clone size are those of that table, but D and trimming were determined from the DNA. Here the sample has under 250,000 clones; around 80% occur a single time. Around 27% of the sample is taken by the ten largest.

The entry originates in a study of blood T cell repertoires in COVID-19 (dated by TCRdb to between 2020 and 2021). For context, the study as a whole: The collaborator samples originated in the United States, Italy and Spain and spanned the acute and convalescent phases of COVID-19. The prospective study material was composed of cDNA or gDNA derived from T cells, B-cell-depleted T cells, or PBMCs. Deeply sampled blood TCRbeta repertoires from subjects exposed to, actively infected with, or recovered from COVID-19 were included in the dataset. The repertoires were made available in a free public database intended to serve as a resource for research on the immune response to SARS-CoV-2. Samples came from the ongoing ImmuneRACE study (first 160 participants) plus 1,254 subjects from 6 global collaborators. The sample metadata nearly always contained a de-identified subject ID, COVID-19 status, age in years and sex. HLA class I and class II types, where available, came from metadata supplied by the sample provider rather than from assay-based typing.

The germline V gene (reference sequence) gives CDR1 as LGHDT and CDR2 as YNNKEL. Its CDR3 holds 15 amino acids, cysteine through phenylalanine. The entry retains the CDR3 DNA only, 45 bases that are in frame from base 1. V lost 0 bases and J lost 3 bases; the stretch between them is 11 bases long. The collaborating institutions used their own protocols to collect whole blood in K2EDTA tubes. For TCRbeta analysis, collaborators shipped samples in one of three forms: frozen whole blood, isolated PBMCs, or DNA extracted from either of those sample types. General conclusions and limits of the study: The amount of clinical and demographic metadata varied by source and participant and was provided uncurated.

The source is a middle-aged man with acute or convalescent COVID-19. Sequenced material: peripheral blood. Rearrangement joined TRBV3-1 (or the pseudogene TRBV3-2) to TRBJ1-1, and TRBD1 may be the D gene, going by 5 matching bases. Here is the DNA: TGTGCCAGCAGCCAAGAGGGGGGGAGATACACTGAAGCTTTCTTT. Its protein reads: CASSQEGGRYTEAFF.